The 20 T cell receptor beta chains below all came from one sample that was sequenced in a study of CD8+ T cells in alopecia areata (dated by TCRdb to 2017 to 2018). Explained via the paper, the time point label denotes: roughly 27 days on oral tofacitinib. Reading the label with the study, this specimen's treatment or condition is: oral pan-JAK inhibitor, 5-10 mg twice daily. The library was obtained by the immunoSEQ multiplex PCR assay. To provide template for TCR sequencing, every sample had RNA extracted and reverse transcribed into cDNA. TCRdb retrieved this table from immuneACCESS and kept in-frame rearrangements only. Not all clones are present; in checked studies, unresolved V genes account for under half, and no reason is known for the remainder. This sample is represented by 95,000 to 100,000 clones; around 55% of them were singletons. The ten largest clones take up about a sixth of the sample.

Here the sequenced sample was CD8+ T cells sorted from blood, taken at week 4, from a patient treated with tofacitinib. These receptors came from a human donor with alopecia areata.

The chain employs TRBV15 and TRBJ2-7, with 11 nucleotides matching TRBD2. Germline CDR1 is LNHNV and CDR2 is YYDKDF (reference sequence). CDR3 length: 15 amino acids. Trimming at V came to 3 bases and at J to 3 bases, leaving 4 bases not matched to a gene. The CDR3 DNA follows: TGTGCCACCAGCAGCTCGGGACTAGCGGTCTACGAGCAGTACTTC. Its protein is CATSSSGLAVYEQYF.

This chain joins TRBV6-5 and TRBJ2-5, with TRBD2 identical over 13 bases. CDR3 length: 15 residues. V was pared by 4 bases and J by 5 bases, with 4 bases of the junction left unmatched. Germline CDR1 reads MNHEY; CDR2 reads SVGAGI. The CDR3 sequence is CASSSLAGGPETQYF. CDR3 in DNA: TGTGCCAGCAGTTCACTAGCGGGAGGGCCGGAGACCCAGTACTTC.

The chain recombines TRBV7-9 with TRBJ2-1; D possibly corresponds to TRBD2 (6 bases). Per germline, CDR1 SEHNR and CDR2 FQNEAQ (reference sequence). CDR3 length equals 15 residues. Trimming stripped 1 base from V and 6 bases from J, with 13 bases between. For the CDR3, the DNA is TGTGCCAGCAGCTTAGTGAGGACTATATCCAATGAGCAGTTCTTC. It is translated as CASSLVRTISNEQFF.

As concerns this clone: It is likely a read error: a sequence one base away is far more abundant. The chain links TRBV23-1 to TRBJ2-3, with 8 positions matching TRBD1. TRBV23-1 is an ORF; its function is uncertain. The CDR3 loop spans 17 amino acids. The V gene end was trimmed by 2 bases and the J gene end by 1 base; junction bases not matched to a gene: 8. The CDR3 spells CASSQALPGQGTDTQYF. As DNA, the CDR3 is TGCGCCAGCAGTCAAGCGCTCCCGGGACAGGGCACAGATACGCAGTATTTT.

This chain uses TRBV27 with TRBJ2-7; D might be TRBD1 (6 bases). The V and J ends lost 6 bases and 2 bases respectively, with 14 bases between them. The CDR3 spans 14 residues. Germline CDR1 MNHEY, CDR2 SMNVEV (reference sequence). CDR3 protein: CASSPGADPYEQYF. The DNA of the CDR3 is TGTGCCAGCAGCCCAGGGGCCGACCCCTACGAGCAGTACTTC.

The chain has TRBV29-1 and TRBJ2-3, with 11 bases fitting TRBD2. Trimming at V came to 3 bases and at J to 5 bases, leaving 16 bases not matched to a gene. Germline assignment: CDR1 SQVTM and CDR2 ANQGSEA. The CDR3 runs 18 residues. The DNA for the CDR3 is TGCAGCGTTGACGGAGTGGTACTAGCGGGAGCGGGGGGAGATACGCAGTATTTT. Encoded protein: CSVDGVVLAGAGGDTQYF.

The DNA for the CDR3 is TGCGCCAGCAGCCATCATGGGGCTTTAAGGGCGAGTACTGAAGCTTTCTTT. Amino acid sequence: CASSHHGALRASTEAFF. This chain links TRBV4-1 with TRBJ1-1; a possible D gene is TRBD1 (5 bases). Germline CDR1 reads MGHRA; CDR2 reads YSYEKL. V was shortened by 3 bases and J by 5 bases, with 22 bases between the two germline ends. There are 17 residues in the CDR3.

This clone occurred a few times. The chain uses TRBV2 and TRBJ2-6; maybe TRBD2 (5 bases). The CDR3 spans 16 residues. Germline V gene lookup returns CDR1 SNHLY and CDR2 FYNNEI. The V end was cut by 3 bases, the J end by 0 bases, with 9 bases between. CDR3 DNA sequence: TGTGCCAGCAGTGATCCGGGGAACTCTGGGGCCAACGTCCTGACTTTC. This codes for CASSDPGNSGANVLTF.

This clone was found once. This chain joins TRBV30 and TRBJ2-7; 7 positions agree with TRBD2. Germline trimming cut 0 bases from V and 5 bases from J; bases unmatched to any gene: 7. In germline, CDR1 is GTSNPN, CDR2 SVGIG (reference sequence). CDR3 length: 14 residues. Written as DNA, the CDR3 is TGTGCCTGGAGTGTAGGACTAGGGGTCGACGAGCAGTACTTC. Protein product: CAWSVGLGVDEQYF. Variable domain in full (rest from reference TRBV30 and TRBJ2-7): SQTIHQWPATLVQPVGSPLSLECTVEGTSNPNLYWYRQAAGRGLQLLFYSVGIGQISSEVPQNLSASRPQDRQFILSSKKLLLSDSGFYLCAWSVGLGVDEQYFGPGTRLTVT.

The chain carries TRBV27 and TRBJ2-7; D possibly corresponds to TRBD1 (6 bases). The germline V gene has CDR1 MNHEY and CDR2 SMNVEV (reference sequence). This CDR3 has 13 residues. V gave up 8 bases and J gave up 4 bases, with 15 bases separating them. The CDR3 nucleotides are TGTGCCAGCGGTATCTACAGGGATTACGAGCAGTACTTC. This gives the protein CASGIYRDYEQYF.

The J gene is TRBJ1-6, the V gene TRBV28; 7 nucleotides match TRBD1. V dropped 5 bases and J dropped 4; count of bases not matched to a gene: 5. Germline V lookup: CDR1 MDHEN, CDR2 SYDVKM. The CDR3 contains 15 residues. This chain's CDR3 is CASSVGTVYNSPLHF. DNA of the CDR3: TGTGCCAGCAGTGTCGGGACAGTTTATAATTCACCCCTCCACTTT.

V usage is TRBV27 and J usage is TRBJ1-1, with D perhaps TRBD1 (5 bases). V lost 8 bases and J lost 2, with 15 bases in between. CDR1 and CDR2 from the germline V gene are MNHEY and SMNVEV (reference sequence). The CDR3 has 14 amino acids. The CDR3: CASSDPGENTEAFF. CDR3 bases: TGTGCCAGCTCCGATCCGGGGGAAAACACTGAAGCTTTCTTT.

There are a few counts of this clone. The chain recombines TRBV5-1 with TRBJ2-2; D gene ambiguous. The germline CDR1 and CDR2 sequences are SGHRS and YFSETQ. Between the trimmed V and J ends, which lost 2 bases and 3 bases, there was a span of 8 bases. The CDR3 extends over 14 amino acids. CDR3 sequence reads: CASSLSLDTGELFF. The CDR3 nucleotides read TGCGCCAGCAGCTTATCTCTGGACACCGGGGAGCTGTTTTTT.

This chain links TRBV2 with TRBJ2-1; TRBD2 is a possible D gene (5 bases). With 0 bases removed from V and 3 bases from J, the gap between germline ends came to 12 bases. This CDR3 is 16 amino acids long. Looked up from germline, CDR1 is SNHLY and CDR2 is FYNNEI. Here the CDR3 DNA reads TGTGCCAGCAGTGAAGCCGGGGAGCCTCGCTACAATGAGCAGTTCTTC. It is translated as CASSEAGEPRYNEQFF.

This chain joins TRBV7-2 and TRBJ2-5, with D unclear. The CDR3 is 15 residues long. In germline, CDR1 is SGHTA, CDR2 FQGNSA. V shed 1 base and J shed 2 bases, with 11 bases lying between them. The CDR3 DNA reads TGTGCCAGCAGCTTAGAAGGGTATGGACAAGAGACCCAGTACTTC. This translates into CASSLEGYGQETQYF.

There are many counts of this clone. V gene TRBV2 combines with J gene TRBJ2-7; possibly TRBD2 for D (6 bases). Trimming left V 2 bases short and J 3 bases short, with 20 bases between. The CDR3 has 17 amino acids. CDR1 is SNHLY, CDR2 FYNNEI, per germline. The CDR3 sequence is CASSEFSGRGTNYEQYF. CDR3 in DNA: TGTGCCAGCAGTGAATTTAGCGGTCGGGGTACAAACTACGAGCAGTACTTC.

The chain links TRBV7-9 to TRBJ2-5; no reliable D call. The CDR3 is made up of 11 amino acids. Germline V gene sequence: CDR1 SEHNR, CDR2 FQNEAQ (reference sequence). V lost 5 bases to trimming and J lost 2 bases, with 3 bases between them. The CDR3 loop is CASSPQETQYF. The CDR3 DNA sequence: TGTGCCAGCAGCCCTCAAGAGACCCAGTACTTC.

This chain uses TRBV29-1 with TRBJ2-1; 7 positions agree with TRBD1. The CDR3 runs to 12 residues. The J segment lost 8 bases and the V segment lost 7 bases, leaving 8 bases of the junction unmatched. The germline V gene has CDR1 SQVTM and CDR2 ANQGSEA. CDR3: CSGTGTEDEQFF. The CDR3, as DNA: TGCAGCGGAACCGGGACAGAAGATGAGCAGTTCTTC.

The chain combines TRBV5-1 with TRBJ2-2, with no clear D. From germline, CDR1 is SGHRS and CDR2 YFSETQ. The CDR3 runs to 15 residues. The V end was cut by 3 bases, the J end by 1 base, with 10 bases between. CDR3 sequence: CASSWASLNTGELFF. The CDR3 bases are TGCGCCAGCAGCTGGGCATCACTGAACACCGGGGAGCTGTTTTTT.

This clone was seen only a few times. The rearrangement links TRBV5-1 to TRBJ2-7, with D possibly TRBD2 on 6 matching bases. Germline lookup yields CDR1 SGHRS and CDR2 YFSETQ. This CDR3 is built from 14 residues. Trimming took 5 bases from V and 3 from J, leaving 15 bases between them. CDR3 loop: CASSLYVSGYEQYF. The CDR3 nucleotides read TGCGCCAGCAGTTTGTACGTTAGCGGCTACGAGCAGTACTTC.